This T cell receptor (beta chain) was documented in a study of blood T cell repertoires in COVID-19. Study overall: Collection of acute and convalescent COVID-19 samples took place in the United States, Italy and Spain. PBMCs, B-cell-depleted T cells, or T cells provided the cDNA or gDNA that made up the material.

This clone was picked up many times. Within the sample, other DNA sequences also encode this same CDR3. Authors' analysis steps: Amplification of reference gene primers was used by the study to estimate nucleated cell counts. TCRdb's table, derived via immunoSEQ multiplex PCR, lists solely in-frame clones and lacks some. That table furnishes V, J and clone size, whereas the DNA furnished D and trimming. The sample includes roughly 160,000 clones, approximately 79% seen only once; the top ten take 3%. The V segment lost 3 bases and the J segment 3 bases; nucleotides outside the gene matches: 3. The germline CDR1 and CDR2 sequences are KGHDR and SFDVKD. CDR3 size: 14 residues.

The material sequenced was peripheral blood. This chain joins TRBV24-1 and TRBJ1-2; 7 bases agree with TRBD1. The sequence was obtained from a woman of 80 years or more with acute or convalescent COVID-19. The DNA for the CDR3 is TGTGCCACCAGTGATCCCCAGGGGGACTATGGCTACACCTTC. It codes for CATSDPQGDYGYTF.